This T cell receptor beta chain was profiled in a study of shared clonotypes between healthy human individuals. Broader study findings: Between a few donors, naive CD4 clonotypes were shared at a level of about 5%.

With regard to this clone: Its antigen is currently unknown.

Naive CD8 cells, CD45RO-negative and positively selected for CCR7, excluded terminally differentiated effector memory CD45RA+ cells. CDR1 and CDR2 from the germline V gene are SEHNR and FQNEAQ (reference sequence). V was cut by 6 bases and J by 3 bases, with 18 bases left in between. This CDR3 region has 15 residues. The deep-level immunoSEQ assay was used. Assay used: immunoSEQ multiplex PCR; TCRdb lists only in-frame clones, some missing. The sample has around 2,000,000 clones, approximately 95% seen once. The sample comprised naive CD8+ T cells sorted from blood. The chain is built from TRBV7-9 and TRBJ2-7; perhaps TRBD2 as D (7 bases). The TCR originated in a man younger than 35 in good health. DNA of the CDR3: TGTGCCAGCAGGGGGGGGCCCGACTCTTTCTACGAGCAGTACTTC. Its protein product is CASRGGPDSFYEQYF. The variable domain in full, completed from reference TRBV7-9 and TRBJ2-7, reads DTGVSQNPRHKITKRGQNVTFRCDPISEHNRLYWYRQTLGQGPEFLTYFQNEAQLEKSRLLSDRFSAERPKGSFSTLEIQRTEQGDSAMYLCASRGGPDSFYEQYFGPGTRLTVT.